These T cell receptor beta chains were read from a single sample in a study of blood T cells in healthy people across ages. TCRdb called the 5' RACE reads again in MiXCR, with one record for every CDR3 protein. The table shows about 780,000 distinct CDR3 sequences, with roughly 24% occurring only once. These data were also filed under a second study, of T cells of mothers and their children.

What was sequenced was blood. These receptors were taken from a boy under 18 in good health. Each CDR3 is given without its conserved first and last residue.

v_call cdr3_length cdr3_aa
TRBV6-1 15 ASSLLAGNSRARELF
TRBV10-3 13 AISDRQNHSYEQY
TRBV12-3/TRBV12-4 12 ASRRSSSGNTIY
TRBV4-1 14 ASSPGLVGRTGELF
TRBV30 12 AWNRDMSSYEQY
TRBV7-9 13 ASSLVLHSYNEQF
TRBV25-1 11 ASSERGRYEQY
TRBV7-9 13 ASSLDRSNWETQY
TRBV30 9 AWSVRTEQY
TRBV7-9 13 ASSRAGQLYNEQF
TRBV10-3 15 AISDPDGGGSYNEQF
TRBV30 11 AWKSGRDYGYT
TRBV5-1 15 ASSLGPTGILDNEQF
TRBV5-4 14 ASSAWTLSSYNEQF
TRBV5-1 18 ASGYTGTGGRVATNEKLF
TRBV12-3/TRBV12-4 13 ASSGLAGGTDTQY
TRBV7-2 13 ASSLSGGVTGELF
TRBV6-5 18 ASSYPKFRDRRPVNTEAF
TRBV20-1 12 SAKGDRTSYEQY
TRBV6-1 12 ATSRGDEEDTQY
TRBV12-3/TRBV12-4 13 ASSLRLAGGRELF
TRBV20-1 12 SARDWAAYNEQF
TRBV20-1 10 SARDYYNEQF
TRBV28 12 ASSFASGELVQF
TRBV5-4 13 ASSTNGGRNNEQF
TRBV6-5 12 ASRSTGGAYGYT
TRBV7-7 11 ASSLDTIGEQY
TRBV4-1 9 ASSHRTEQF
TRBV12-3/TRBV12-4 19 ASTLSHEQFLGTGIIYERY
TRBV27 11 ASSNGPGYEQY
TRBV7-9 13 ASSLDRLIAGELF